This is a list of T cell receptor beta chains from one sample in a study of T-cell reconstitution after alpha-beta-depleted transplantation in children. TCRdb redid the calling of the PCR reads with MiXCR, one entry per CDR3 protein. Seen here are 350,000 to 450,000 distinct CDR3 sequences, over 20% observed once, and the top ten hold about 3.8%. Sample: PBMCs from the stem cell graft donor, taken from the stem cell graft. The receptors stem from a human donor who donated a stem cell graft to a child with acute myeloid leukemia. The CDR3 runs from the conserved cysteine through the conserved F or W.

cdr3_aa cdr3_length v_call
CASSFQQGYNEQFF 14 TRBV12-3/TRBV12-4
CSGTGVSSYEQYF 13 TRBV29-1
CASSSRLGGFYNEQFF 16 TRBV11-2
CASPLTSLTYYEQYF 15 TRBV6-8
CASSQGTSGTYPYEQYF 17 TRBV3-1
CSARGGTGDSYEQYF 15 TRBV20-1
CASSYGGILPHTDTQYF 17 TRBV12-3/TRBV12-4
CSFGGGSSYEQYF 13 TRBV20-1
CASSQERLAITGELFF 16 TRBV3-1
CASSGGTLGVAEQFF 15 TRBV25-1
CSVGWDEQFF 10 TRBV29-1
CASSLDGNSGGYTF 14 TRBV7-2
CASSATSRGDIQYF 14 TRBV5-1
CASRVGYEQYF 11 TRBV2
CASSSRLAARDTGELFF 17 TRBV11-1
CASSLDPGLAKDTQYF 16 TRBV7-8
CASSYSGQPQHF 12 TRBV12-3/TRBV12-4
CASSEVGWGPYNEQFF 16 TRBV2
CSARQANTGELFF 13 TRBV20-1
CATSDPMGSSYNEQFF 16 TRBV24-1
CAISEPEAGQYF 12 TRBV10-3
CASSQEFGGELFF 13 TRBV4-3
CASSNNLAGTYNEQFF 16 TRBV7-9
CSAHDKWTSNYEQYF 15 TRBV20-1
CASSLDRARFDEQFF 15 TRBV5-1
CASSAPGGDPTWTRYYEQYF 20 TRBV25-1
CASSWTVDQPQHF 13 TRBV12-3/TRBV12-4
CSVEGQYTYEQYF 13 TRBV29-1